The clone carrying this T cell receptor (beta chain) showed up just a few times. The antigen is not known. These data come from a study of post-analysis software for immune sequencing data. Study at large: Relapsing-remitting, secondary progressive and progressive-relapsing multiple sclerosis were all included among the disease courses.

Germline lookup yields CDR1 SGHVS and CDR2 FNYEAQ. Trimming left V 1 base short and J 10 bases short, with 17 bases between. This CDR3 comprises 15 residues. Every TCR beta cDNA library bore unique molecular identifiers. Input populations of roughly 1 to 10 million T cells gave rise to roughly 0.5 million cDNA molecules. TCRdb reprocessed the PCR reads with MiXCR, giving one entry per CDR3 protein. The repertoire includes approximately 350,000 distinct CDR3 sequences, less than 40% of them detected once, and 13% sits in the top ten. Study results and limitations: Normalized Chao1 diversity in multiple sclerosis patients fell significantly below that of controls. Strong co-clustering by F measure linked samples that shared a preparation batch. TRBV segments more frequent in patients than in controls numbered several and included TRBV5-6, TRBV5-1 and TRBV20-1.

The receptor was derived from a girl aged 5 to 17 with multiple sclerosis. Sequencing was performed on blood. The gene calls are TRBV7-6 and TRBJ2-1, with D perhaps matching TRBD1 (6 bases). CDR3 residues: CASSLGGPGDREQFF. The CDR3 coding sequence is TGTGCCAGCAGCTTAGGGGGCCCAGGGGACCGAGAGCAGTTCTTC. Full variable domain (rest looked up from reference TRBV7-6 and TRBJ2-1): GAGVSQSPRYKVTKRGQDVALRCDPISGHVSLYWYRQALGQGPEFLTYFNYEAQQDKSGLPNDRFSAERPEGSISTLTIQRTEQRDSAMYRCASSLGGPGDREQFFGPGTRLTVL.